A selection of T cell receptor beta chains follows, all from one sample in a study of CD8 T cells in ankylosing spondylitis. TCRdb re-called the 5' RACE reads through MiXCR, storing one row per CDR3 protein. The sample records about 360,000 distinct CDR3 sequences, 20% being singletons. The material sequenced was blood, either unsorted or a sorted T cell fraction (not recorded which). These receptors all stem from a male donor with ankylosing spondylitis or in good health (not recorded which). CDR3s include the opening cysteine and the closing phenylalanine or tryptophan. D genes are given only for firm matches. A row's size may be missing; if present it is once, few, many or a size class.

d_call clone_size j_call v_call cdr3_nt cdr3_aa
NA few TRBJ2-7 TRBV27 TGTGCCAGCAGTTTAGGAAGGCCTCGACTCGAGCAGTACTTC CASSLGRPRLEQYF
TRBD2 NA TRBJ2-7 TRBV5-1 TGCGCCAGCAGCTTGGAAGCGGGATACTACGAGCAGTACTTC CASSLEAGYYEQYF
NA NA TRBJ2-5 TRBV15 TGTGCCACCAGCGGCTGGGGAGTTCAAGAGACCCAGTACTTC CATSGWGVQETQYF
TRBD1 once TRBJ2-7 TRBV4-1 TGCGCCAGCAGCCAAGTTCGGACAGGGGGCTCCGACGAGCAGTACTTC CASSQVRTGGSDEQYF
TRBD1 NA TRBJ2-7 TRBV30 TGTTCTTTCTGGGACAGATATTCCTACGAGCAGTACTTC CSFWDRYSYEQYF
NA NA TRBJ2-5 TRBV2 TGTGCCAGCAGGGGGGACTGGGATAAAGAGACCCAGTACTTC CASRGDWDKETQYF
TRBD1 NA TRBJ2-7 TRBV12-3/TRBV12-4 TGTGCCAGCAGTGAACGGACAGGGACGATTTCCGAGCAGTACTTC CASSERTGTISEQYF
TRBD1 NA TRBJ2-2 TRBV20-1 TGCAGTGCTAGGGGACAGGGGTCCGGGGAGCTGTTTTTT CSARGQGSGELFF
TRBD1 NA TRBJ2-2 TRBV20-1 TGCAGTGCTAGGGAAGGGGGCAACACCGGGGAGCTGTTTTTT CSAREGGNTGELFF
NA few TRBJ1-3 TRBV27 TGTGCCAGCTTTGCAGAAAAAAACACCATATATTTT CASFAEKNTIYF
NA NA TRBJ2-3 TRBV6-5 TGTGCCAGCAGTTATGTTGGGGCAGGGGCTCAGGCAGATACGCAGTATTTT CASSYVGAGAQADTQYF
NA NA TRBJ1-2 TRBV2 TGTGCCAGCAAGGGCTTTTCGGACTATGGCTACACCTTC CASKGFSDYGYTF
NA few TRBJ2-7 TRBV7-9 TGTGCCAGCAGCCGAAGTACAGGCCCCGTAGGGTCCTACGAGCAGTACTTC CASSRSTGPVGSYEQYF
TRBD2 few TRBJ2-1 TRBV6-1 TGTGCCAGTTCGACTAGCGGTTACAATGAGCAGTTCTTC CASSTSGYNEQFF
TRBD2 NA TRBJ2-5 TRBV11-1 TGTGCCAGCACCCGTTCCCCCCGGACTAGCGGGGCGGAGACCCAGTACTTC CASTRSPRTSGAETQYF
TRBD1 NA TRBJ2-3 TRBV6-5 TGTGCCAGCAGTTGGACAGGGAGCACAGATACGCAGTATTTT CASSWTGSTDTQYF
NA NA TRBJ2-1 TRBV9 TGTGCCAGCAGCGTAGTTGCCAGGGCAGATGAGCAGTTCTTC CASSVVARADEQFF
TRBD2 few TRBJ2-1 TRBV29-1 TGCAGCGTTGCGGGACTAGAGAGCTACAGTGAGCAGTTCTTC CSVAGLESYSEQFF
NA NA TRBJ2-7 TRBV5-1 TGCGCCAGCAGCTCAGACCACGTTAACTACGAGCAGTACTTC CASSSDHVNYEQYF
NA NA TRBJ1-4 TRBV6-1 TGTGCCAGCAGTGAAGGGGCAGTATTTGAAAAACTGTTTTTT CASSEGAVFEKLFF
TRBD1 few TRBJ1-2 TRBV4-1 TGCGCCAGCAGCCAAGAAGGCTTAGGACAGGGCTATGGCTACACCTTC CASSQEGLGQGYGYTF
NA NA TRBJ2-1 TRBV7-9 TGTGCCAGCTGGGGGGGGCAGCACTCCTACAATGAGCAGTTCTTC CASWGGQHSYNEQFF
NA NA TRBJ2-1 TRBV24-1 TGTGCCACCAACGAGGTGACATCCTACAATGAGCAGTTCTTC CATNEVTSYNEQFF